This T cell receptor beta chain derives from a study of T cells expressing NK-cell markers. From its re-call of the 5' RACE reads, TCRdb lists each CDR3 protein once, without DNA. This sample's table reports fewer than 550,000 distinct CDR3 sequences. This CDR3 comprises 13 residues. Germline-derived CDR1 and CDR2 are SQVTM and ANQGSEA. Sequences were obtained from blood T cells: a sorted CD56 or NKG2C T cell subset, CD4+ or CD8+ T cells, or bulk PBMC T cells (not recorded which). This TCR was sampled from a woman aged 45-65 years in good health. The rearrangement uses TRBV29-1 and TRBJ2-2; TCRdb picks TRBD2, but there is no DNA to check that call. The CDR3 sequence is CSAKTSGIGELFF.